The 27 T cell receptor beta chains in this list originate from one sample, sequenced in a study of shared clonotypes between healthy human individuals (TCRdb year 2020). For the CD8 naive samples, CD45RO-negative cells were positively selected for CCR7, yielding a CD45RA+CCR7+ population from which TemRA cells were excluded. The library was obtained by the immunoSEQ multiplex PCR assay. TCRdb holds this immuneACCESS table with in-frame rearrangements only. Some clones are missing; in checked studies, unresolved V genes explain under half, and the rest has no known cause. This sample has about 680,000 clones in its table, and 92% of those were observed once. The biggest ten clones account for roughly 24% of the sample. Specimen: naive CD8+ T cells sorted from blood. The cell subset or site label here, explained by the study, means: CD45RA+CCR7+. The receptors shown here come from a man aged 25 to 40 in good health.

This chain connects TRBV4-3 to TRBJ1-1; D ambiguous. The germline V and J ends were trimmed by 2 bases and 8 bases, with 12 bases remaining between them. This CDR3 has 13 residues. Germline-derived CDR1 and CDR2 are LGHNA and YSLEER. CDR3 loop: CASSQRWPAEAFF. The CDR3 DNA follows: TGCGCCAGCAGCCAAAGATGGCCAGCCGAAGCTTTCTTT.

J is TRBJ2-1 and V is TRBV10-2, with 8 bases matching TRBD2. The V gene end was trimmed by 3 bases and the J gene end by 5 bases; junction bases not matched to a gene: 12. This CDR3 has 17 residues. The germline CDR1 and CDR2 sequences are WSHSY and SAAADI. In DNA form, the CDR3 reads TGCGCCAGCAGTGAATTGGGAAGCGGGAGAGCCAACAATGAGCAGTTCTTC. The encoded protein is CASSELGSGRANNEQFF.

CDR3 DNA: TGTGCCAGCAGCGGGTCAGGGGAGGGTGAAAAACTGTTTTTT. Translation gives CASSGSGEGEKLFF. The rearrangement uses TRBV9 and TRBJ1-4; possible D gene TRBD1, 6 bases. Germline V gene data show CDR1 as SGDLS and CDR2 as YYNGEE. The ends were cut back, 3 bases at V and 7 bases at J, with 13 bases in the middle. This CDR3 spans 14 amino acids.

This clone was counted a single time. The chain is built from TRBV2 and TRBJ2-7; no reliable D call. CDR3 length: 13 amino acids. The germline V gene encodes CDR1 SNHLY and CDR2 FYNNEI. Trimming cost V 4 bases and J 1 base, with 8 bases left between them. The CDR3 DNA is TGTGCCAGCAGTGCTGACGGATCCTACGAGCAGTACTTC. The encoded protein is CASSADGSYEQYF.

The chain uses TRBV11-2 and TRBJ2-3; the D gene is possibly TRBD2 (6 bases). V was clipped by 2 bases and J by 2 bases, with 14 bases between them. CDR3 length equals 16 residues. Germline V lookup: CDR1 SGHAT, CDR2 FQNNGV. This CDR3 reads CASSLSNSGTTDTQYF. DNA for the CDR3: TGTGCCAGCAGCTTAAGCAATAGCGGAACCACAGATACGCAGTATTTT.

Comments on this clone: The same CDR3 is also encoded by other DNA sequences in this sample. The chain has TRBV27 and TRBJ1-5; D ambiguous. The CDR3 has 13 residues. Germline assignment: CDR1 MNHEY and CDR2 SMNVEV (reference sequence). Trimming removed 6 bases at V and 8 bases at J, with 14 bases between. The CDR3 sequence is CASSNGPLKPQHF. DNA for the CDR3: TGTGCCAGCAGCAACGGACCTCTTAAGCCCCAGCATTTT.

The CDR3 sequence: CASRRGSGAGELFF. The CDR3 DNA reads as TGTGCCAGCAGAAGAGGTTCGGGCGCCGGGGAGCTGTTTTTT. The gene calls are TRBV27 and TRBJ2-2, with D unresolved. The germline V and J ends were trimmed by 6 bases and 6 bases, with 14 bases remaining between them. CDR3 length: 14 amino acids. Germline CDR1 and CDR2: MNHEY and SMNVEV (reference sequence).

V and J are TRBV7-9 and TRBJ1-5; 8 bases map to TRBD1. The CDR3 has 15 amino acids. V was pared by 5 bases and J by 4 bases, with 7 bases of the junction left unmatched. Germline values: CDR1 SEHNR, CDR2 FQNEAQ (reference sequence). The DNA of the CDR3 is TGTGCCAGCAGCACTACAGGGGGTACTAATCAGCCCCAGCATTTT. It specifies CASSTTGGTNQPQHF.

This chain uses TRBV9 with TRBJ2-1, with D uncertain. The CDR3 runs 15 residues. Trimming cost V 0 bases and J 10 bases, with 17 bases left between them. Germline CDR1 reads SGDLS; CDR2 reads YYNGEE. CDR3 sequence reads: CASSVGGFLGLEQFF. The DNA of the CDR3 is TGTGCCAGCAGCGTAGGAGGTTTTCTGGGCTTGGAGCAGTTCTTC.

This sequence joins TRBV7-8 and TRBJ2-7; TRBD2 might be the D (6 bases). The V gene lost 4 bases and the J gene lost 0 bases, with 19 bases spanning the gap. Germline lookup yields CDR1 SGHVS and CDR2 FQNEAQ. CDR3 length: 17 residues. The CDR3 region is CASSSLVGGLSSYEQYF. DNA for the CDR3: TGTGCCAGCAGCTCTCTCGTGGGAGGTTTGAGCTCCTACGAGCAGTACTTC.

The chain is built from TRBV14 and TRBJ2-3, with a weak D call TRBD2 (5 bases). V gave up 2 bases and J gave up 1 base, with 10 bases separating them. Germline values: CDR1 SGHDN, CDR2 FVKESK. The CDR3 sequence is 15 residues long. CDR3 nucleotide sequence: TGTGCCAGCAGCCAATCGGGAAGGGGCACAGATACGCAGTATTTT. The encoded protein is CASSQSGRGTDTQYF. The full variable domain, rest sourced from reference TRBV14 and TRBJ2-3, is EAGVTQFPSHSVIEKGQTVTLRCDPISGHDNLYWYRRVMGKEIKFLLHFVKESKQDESGMPNNRFLAERTGGTYSTLKVQPAELEDSGVYFCASSQSGRGTDTQYFGPGTRLTVL.

The chain combines TRBV11-3 with TRBJ2-7, with 12 positions matching TRBD1. CDR1 and CDR2 from the germline V gene are SGHNT and YENEEA. This CDR3 contains 16 residues. J was trimmed by 4 bases and V by 5 bases; bases with no gene match: 9. The DNA of the CDR3 is TGTGCCAGCAGCCCGACACGGGACAGGGGGCTTTACGAGCAGTACTTC. It specifies CASSPTRDRGLYEQYF.

This chain links TRBV5-1 with TRBJ2-1, with TRBD2 matching over 14 bases. Per germline, CDR1 SGHRS and CDR2 YFSETQ. The CDR3 totals 17 residues. V was pared by 5 bases and J by 8 bases, with 12 bases of the junction left unmatched. The CDR3 DNA is TGCGCCAGCAGTCGTAGACTAGCGGGAGGGTTTATCGATGAGCAGTTCTTC. This codes for CASSRRLAGGFIDEQFF.

The chain links TRBV9 to TRBJ2-7; 7 bases line up with TRBD1. From germline, CDR1 is SGDLS and CDR2 YYNGEE. CDR3 length: 14 residues. The trim removed 5 bases at V and 3 bases at J, leaving 8 bases unmatched. CDR3 nucleotides: TGTGCCAGCAGTCCGGGACAGCCGCTCTACGAGCAGTACTTC. This codes for CASSPGQPLYEQYF.

V usage is TRBV7-6 and J usage is TRBJ2-7; either TRBD1 or TRBD2 may fit D (5 bases each). This CDR3 spans 14 amino acids. Germline loops: CDR1 SGHVS, CDR2 FNYEAQ. Between the trimmed V and J ends, which lost 5 bases and 4 bases, there was a span of 15 bases. The CDR3 sequence is CASSPQDWSYEQYF. CDR3 in DNA: TGTGCCAGCAGCCCACAGGACTGGTCTTACGAGCAGTACTTC. The complete variable domain, with remaining parts taken from reference TRBV7-6 and TRBJ2-7, reads GAGVSQSPRYKVTKRGQDVALRCDPISGHVSLYWYRQALGQGPEFLTYFNYEAQQDKSGLPNDRFSAERPEGSISTLTIQRTEQRDSAMYRCASSPQDWSYEQYFGPGTRLTVT.

This rearrangement joins TRBV27 to TRBJ1-2, with 8 bases that match TRBD1. This CDR3 region has 14 residues. Germline CDR1 is MNHEY and CDR2 is SMNVEV (reference sequence). V was pared by 1 base and J by 6 bases, with 4 bases of the junction left unmatched. CDR3 bases: TGTGCCAGCAGTTTATTGTCAGGGGGCAATGGCTACACCTTC. This gives the protein CASSLLSGGNGYTF.

This clone has only one observation. This chain links TRBV6-1 with TRBJ2-7; TRBD2 matches at 8 bases. Germline V gene sequence: CDR1 MNHNS, CDR2 SASEGT. The CDR3 covers 14 residues. The V gene end was trimmed by 8 bases and the J gene end by 2 bases; junction bases not matched to a gene: 8. DNA for the CDR3: TGTGCCAGCCTTGATAGCGGGATTCCCTACGAGCAGTACTTC. Translating it yields CASLDSGIPYEQYF.

The chain is built from TRBV27 and TRBJ2-1; D remains unclear. CDR1 and CDR2 from the germline V gene are MNHEY and SMNVEV (reference sequence). The CDR3 length is 15 residues. Trimming stripped 0 bases from V and 4 bases from J, with 10 bases between. The CDR3 sequence: CASSLSIDFYNEQFF. In DNA form, the CDR3 reads TGTGCCAGCAGTTTATCGATAGATTTTTACAATGAGCAGTTCTTC.

This sequence joins TRBV9 and TRBJ2-7, with D possibly being TRBD1 (6 bases). Germline V CDR1 and CDR2: SGDLS, YYNGEE. Trimming left V 7 bases short and J 6 bases short, with 8 bases between. The CDR3 extends over 10 amino acids. Written as DNA, the CDR3 is TGTGCCAGCTTCAGGGGCGAGCAGTACTTC. Residues: CASFRGEQYF.

V and J are TRBV28 and TRBJ2-3; 11 positions agree with TRBD1. With 2 bases clipped from V and 0 bases from J, the junction kept 1 base outside the gene matches. The CDR3 contains 16 residues. Per the germline V gene, CDR1 is MDHEN and CDR2 is SYDVKM. As DNA, the CDR3 is TGTGCCAGCAGTTTAGGGACAGGGGGAAGCACAGATACGCAGTATTTT. Its protein is CASSLGTGGSTDTQYF.

This clone was counted between two and nine times. CDR3 protein: CAWGTGYTGELFF. DNA for the CDR3: TGTGCCTGGGGGACAGGTTACACCGGGGAGCTGTTTTTT. This chain links TRBV30 with TRBJ2-2; 8 bases line up with TRBD1. Trimming at V came to 5 bases and at J to 3 bases, leaving 2 bases not matched to a gene. CDR1 is GTSNPN and CDR2 is SVGIG in the germline V gene (reference sequence). This CDR3 is built from 13 residues. The full variable domain, with the rest looked up from reference TRBV30 and TRBJ2-2, is SQTIHQWPATLVQPVGSPLSLECTVEGTSNPNLYWYRQAAGRGLQLLFYSVGIGQISSEVPQNLSASRPQDRQFILSSKKLLLSDSGFYLCAWGTGYTGELFFGEGSRLTVL.

The V gene is TRBV6-1, the J gene TRBJ2-3; 11 bases map to TRBD1. Germline lookup yields CDR1 MNHNS and CDR2 SASEGT. This CDR3 has 17 residues. Trimming at V came to 2 bases and at J to 3 bases, leaving 7 bases not matched to a gene. CDR3 residues: CASSEPPGQGGTDTQYF. The CDR3, as DNA: TGTGCCAGCAGTGAACCGCCGGGACAGGGGGGAACAGATACGCAGTATTTT.

The gene calls are TRBV7-8 and TRBJ2-2; TRBD2 agrees at 7 bases. The CDR3 is made up of 16 amino acids. Germline-derived CDR1 and CDR2 are SGHVS and FQNEAQ. V shed 5 bases, J shed 3 bases, and the junction held 9 bases outside the gene matches. The CDR3 DNA is TGTGCCAGCAGCCATCCGGGGGGACGTGACACCGGGGAGCTGTTTTTT. Protein sequence: CASSHPGGRDTGELFF.

The chain couples TRBV29-1 to TRBJ1-2, with TRBD1 matching 9 bases. V trimming: 6 bases; J trimming: 3 bases; junction bases outside the gene matches: 8. Germline values: CDR1 SQVTM, CDR2 ANQGSEA. The CDR3 spans 14 residues. DNA for the CDR3: TGCAGCGTCGTACAGGGGGCCGGTGACTATGGCTACACCTTC. It codes for CSVVQGAGDYGYTF. Full variable domain (rest looked up from reference TRBV29-1 and TRBJ1-2): SAVISQKPSRDICQRGTSLTIQCQVDSQVTMMFWYRQQPGQSLTLIATANQGSEATYESGFVIDKFPISRPNLTFSTLTVSNMSPEDSSIYLCSVVQGAGDYGYTFGSGTRLTVV.

The CDR3 nucleotides are TGTGCCAGCAGTATAAAGGACAGGGGGTACGAGCAGTACTTC. Translation gives CASSIKDRGYEQYF. V usage is TRBV27 and J usage is TRBJ2-7, with TRBD1 identical over 10 bases. This CDR3 comprises 14 residues. Germline CDR1 is MNHEY and CDR2 is SMNVEV (reference sequence). V was pared by 5 bases and J by 4 bases, with 5 bases of the junction left unmatched.

This clone has just one count. This sequence joins TRBV7-6 and TRBJ2-7, with 12 bases lining up with TRBD2. Germline lookup yields CDR1 SGHVS and CDR2 FNYEAQ. The ends lost 5 bases at V and 6 bases at J; junction bases unmatched: 8. The CDR3 has 15 residues. CDR3 loop: CASSPEQGLAGEQYF. The DNA for the CDR3 is TGTGCCAGCAGCCCCGAACAGGGACTAGCGGGCGAGCAGTACTTC.

The V and J genes are TRBV2 and TRBJ1-3; D is undetermined. The germline V and J ends were trimmed by 2 bases and 9 bases, with 14 bases remaining between them. Germline CDR1 reads SNHLY; CDR2 reads FYNNEI. This CDR3 comprises 14 residues. For the CDR3, the DNA is TGTGCCAGCAGTGAAAGTGTGGGAGGGCTCACCATATATTTT. Amino acid sequence: CASSESVGGLTIYF.